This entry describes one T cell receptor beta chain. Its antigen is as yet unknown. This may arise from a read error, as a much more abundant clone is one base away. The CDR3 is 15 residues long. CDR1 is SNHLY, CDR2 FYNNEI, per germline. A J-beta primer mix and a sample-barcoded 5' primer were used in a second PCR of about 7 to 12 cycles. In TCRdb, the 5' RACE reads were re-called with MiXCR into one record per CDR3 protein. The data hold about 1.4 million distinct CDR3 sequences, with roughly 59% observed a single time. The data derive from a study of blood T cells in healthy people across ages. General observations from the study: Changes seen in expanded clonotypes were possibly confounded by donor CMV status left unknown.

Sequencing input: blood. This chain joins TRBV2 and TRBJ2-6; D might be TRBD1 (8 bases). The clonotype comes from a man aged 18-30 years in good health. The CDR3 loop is CASSPQGGEPNVPTF. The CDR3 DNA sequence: TGTGCCAGCAGTCCACAGGGGGGGGAACCCAACGTCCCGACTTTC.